This T cell receptor beta chain was identified during a study of T cells in Graves' hyperthyroidism and ophthalmopathy. This clonotype was observed at least ten times. The ends lost 2 bases at V and 0 bases at J; junction bases unmatched: 4. Germline lookup yields CDR1 SEHNR and CDR2 FQNEAQ (reference sequence). This CDR3 contains 16 residues. RNA transcripts were the template for amplifying TCR beta CDR3 regions. HTBI primers were used for first-round RT-PCR of the TCR CDR3. TCRdb processed the multiplex PCR reads anew with MiXCR; each CDR3 protein has one entry. The data contain 550,000 to 600,000 distinct CDR3 sequences, around 46% of them seen just once; the ten biggest clones take up around 17%.

The sequencing input was peripheral blood or thyroid tissue (not recorded which). The V call is TRBV7-9, the J call TRBJ1-3; 7 bases line up with TRBD1. This TCR derives from an adult woman with Graves' disease, either hyperthyroidism or ophthalmopathy (not recorded which). CDR3 sequence: CASSLRGPSSGNTIYF. In DNA form, the CDR3 reads TGTGCCAGCAGCTTAAGGGGGCCGAGCTCTGGAAACACCATATATTTT.